The 18 T cell receptor beta chains listed next were all sequenced from one sample in a study of vaccination effects on CD4 cells after COVID-19. No antigen has been identified for these receptors. Sequencing used immunoSEQ multiplex PCR; TCRdb keeps in-frame clones, though not all of them. The sample lists approximately 82,000 clones; about 74% were seen once. Antigen-specific CD4+ T cells expanded by the ViraFEST assay with viral peptide pools were then sequenced. Isolation of CD4+ T cells took place after approximately 10 days of culture. This specimen consisted of CD4+ T cells from PBMCs cultured with HCoV-229E spike peptides, obtained before COVID-19 vaccination. The receptors were gathered from a human donor who received a COVID-19 vaccine.

The chain employs TRBV20-1 and TRBJ2-7; the D is unclear. Deletions cut 3 bases from V and 5 bases from J, with 8 bases between. CDR1 DFQATT and CDR2 SNEGSKA come from the germline V gene (reference sequence). The CDR3 is 11 amino acids. CDR3 loop: CSARGADEQYV. In nucleotides, the CDR3 is TGCAGTGCTAGGGGCGCGGACGAGCAGTACGTC.

V gene TRBV24-1 combines with J gene TRBJ2-2, with TRBD1 identical over 7 bases. Germline trimming cut 0 bases from V and 6 bases from J; bases unmatched to any gene: 6. Germline CDR1 is KGHDR and CDR2 is SFDVKD. This CDR3 spans 16 amino acids. The CDR3 bases are TGTGCCACCAGTGATTTGGAAACGACAGGGTCCGGGGAGCTGTTTTTT. This encodes CATSDLETTGSGELFF.

V is TRBV18 and J is TRBJ1-1; D is perhaps TRBD1 (5 bases). CDR1 is KGHSH and CDR2 is LQKENI in the germline V gene. The V end was cut by 4 bases, the J end by 0 bases, with 6 bases between. The CDR3 is 13 amino acids. CDR3 residues: CASSQGMNTEAFF. In DNA form, the CDR3 reads TGTGCCAGCTCACAGGGGATGAACACTGAAGCTTTCTTT. Full variable domain (rest looked up from reference TRBV18 and TRBJ1-1): NAGVMQNPRHLVRRRGQEARLRCSPMKGHSHVYWYRQLPEEGLKFMVYLQKENIIDESGMPKERFSAEFPKEGPSILRIQQVVRGDSAAYFCASSQGMNTEAFFGQGTRLTVV.

The chain recombines TRBV4-3 with TRBJ1-4; D is unresolved. The CDR3 has 13 residues. Germline lookup yields CDR1 LGHNA and CDR2 YSLEER. Trimming took 1 base from V and 8 from J, leaving 8 bases between them. The CDR3, as DNA: TGCGCCAGCAGCCAAGTGTATGGAGAAAAACTGTTTTTT. Translating gives CASSQVYGEKLFF.

The chain combines TRBV6-5 with TRBJ2-3; 7 positions match TRBD1. Unmatched junction bases numbered 2, after V lost 4 bases and J lost 1 base. This CDR3 region has 14 residues. In germline, CDR1 is MNHEY, CDR2 SVGAGI. This CDR3 reads CASSLGGRTDTQYF. Here the CDR3 DNA reads TGTGCCAGCAGTTTAGGGGGCCGCACAGATACGCAGTATTTT.

The chain recombines TRBV21-1 with TRBJ1-3; the DNA was not compared with TRBD1, the D call given in the table. TRBV21-1 is deemed a pseudogene. There are 13 residues in the CDR3. In DNA form, the CDR3 reads TGTGCCAGCCCACACAGGGCAGGAAACACCATATATTTT. It translates to CASPHRAGNTIYF.

The chain uses TRBV30 and TRBJ1-2, with TRBD1 matching 7 bases. With 4 bases clipped from V and 5 bases from J, the junction kept 13 bases outside the gene matches. CDR1 and CDR2 (germline): GTSNPN, SVGIG (reference sequence). This CDR3 spans 15 amino acids. The CDR3 DNA follows: TGTGCCTGGATGGTAGGGGGCAGCAACGTGTATGGCTACACCTTC. Amino acids: CAWMVGGSNVYGYTF.

As DNA, the CDR3 is TGTGCCAGCAGCCCAGGCTGGCAGAGCAATGAGCAGTTCTTC. This gives the protein CASSPGWQSNEQFF. V is TRBV9 and J is TRBJ2-1; D gene ambiguous. Germline V gene data show CDR1 as SGDLS and CDR2 as YYNGEE. The CDR3 extends over 14 amino acids. Trimming took off 4 bases at V and 6 bases at J, with 14 bases between the two ends.

The rearrangement links TRBV20-1 to TRBJ2-5; tentative D call: TRBD2 (7 bases). V lost 3 bases and J 4 bases, leaving 15 bases between the germline ends. CDR3 length: 14 amino acids. Germline V gives CDR1 DFQATT, CDR2 SNEGSKA (reference sequence). CDR3 sequence (DNA): TGCAGTGCTAGTAATCTGGGAGGGGGAGAGACCCAGTACTTC. Its protein is CSASNLGGGETQYF.

The rearrangement links TRBV7-6 to TRBJ2-5; 8 bases align to TRBD2. The V segment lost 5 bases and the J segment 3 bases; nucleotides outside the gene matches: 5. The CDR3 has 14 amino acids. CDR1 and CDR2 (germline): SGHVS, FNYEAQ. In nucleotides, the CDR3 is TGTGCCAGCAGCCGCGGACTAGCCGAAGAGACCCAGTACTTC. Its translation is CASSRGLAEETQYF.

The chain uses TRBV18 and TRBJ1-2, with TRBD1 matching over 9 bases. V lost 1 base and J lost 5; bases outside the gene matches: 5. Germline CDR1 is KGHSH and CDR2 is LQKENI. CDR3 length: 15 amino acids. CDR3 nucleotides: TGTGCCAGCTCACCACGAACGGACAGGGGATATGGCTACACCTTC. This codes for CASSPRTDRGYGYTF.

The V gene is TRBV27, the J gene TRBJ2-6; possibly TRBD2 for D (6 bases). The CDR3 has 16 residues. Per the germline V gene, CDR1 is MNHEY and CDR2 is SMNVEV (reference sequence). With 4 bases removed from V and 0 bases from J, the gap between germline ends came to 10 bases. CDR3 coding DNA: TGTGCCAGCAGTTCCCTGGAGGGCTCTGGGGCCAACGTCCTGACTTTC. It translates to CASSSLEGSGANVLTF.

This clone was picked up a small number of times. The CDR3 region is CASSQDTGLYTQYF. CDR3 in DNA: TGTGCCAGCAGCCAAGATACAGGGCTCTATACGCAGTATTTT. The chain has TRBV4-2 and TRBJ2-3; D possibly corresponds to TRBD1 (6 bases). Germline assignment: CDR1 LGHNA and CDR2 YNFKEQ. This CDR3 region has 14 residues. Trimming removed 0 bases at V and 7 bases at J, with 11 bases between.

The chain couples TRBV7-2 to TRBJ2-5, with TRBD2 matching 9 bases. In germline, CDR1 is SGHTA, CDR2 FQGNSA. V dropped 1 base and J dropped 5; count of bases not matched to a gene: 11. This CDR3 region has 17 residues. The CDR3 here is CASSLGPPAGGGETQYF. CDR3 sequence (DNA): TGTGCCAGCAGCTTAGGGCCCCCAGCGGGGGGTGGTGAGACCCAGTACTTC. The full variable domain, completed using reference TRBV7-2 and TRBJ2-5, is GAGVSQSPSNKVTEKGKDVELRCDPISGHTALYWYRQSLGQGLEFLIYFQGNSAPDKSGLPSDRFSAERTGGSVSTLTIQRTQQEDSAVYLCASSLGPPAGGGETQYFGPGTRLLVL.

The rearrangement uses TRBV6-1 and TRBJ1-4, with a tentative D call TRBD1 (5 bases). The CDR3 sequence is 16 residues long. The germline gives CDR1 MNHNS, CDR2 SASEGT. Deletions cut 4 bases from V and 4 bases from J, with 16 bases between. As DNA, the CDR3 is TGTGCCAGCAGTGGGGGGACTCTAACCTTTAATGAAAAACTGTTTTTT. This translates into CASSGGTLTFNEKLFF.

The chain links TRBV5-6 to TRBJ1-2, with D perhaps matching TRBD1 (6 bases). This CDR3 contains 14 residues. V lost 2 bases, J lost 4 bases, and 12 bases lay in between. Germline V lookup: CDR1 SGHDT, CDR2 YYEEEE. Written as DNA, the CDR3 is TGTGCCAGCAGCTTATTAGGACAGCCCTATGGCTACACCTTC. Translating it yields CASSLLGQPYGYTF.

This clone was detected a few times. The chain joins TRBV7-2 to TRBJ1-6; 7 bases align to TRBD1. CDR1 is SGHTA and CDR2 is FQGNSA in the germline V gene. The V and J ends lost 5 bases and 5 bases, in that order; junction bases with no gene match: 6. This CDR3 is built from 15 residues. The CDR3 region has the DNA TGTGCCAGCAGCCCCCGACAGGGAAATAATTCACCCCTCCACTTT. It specifies CASSPRQGNNSPLHF.

This rearrangement joins TRBV6-1 to TRBJ1-5; D is possibly TRBD1 (5 bases). Germline V gives CDR1 MNHNS, CDR2 SASEGT. This CDR3 region has 14 residues. Between the trimmed V and J ends, which lost 1 base and 3 bases, there was a span of 7 bases. DNA for the CDR3: TGTGCCAGCAGTGAAGGGGGGATCAATCAGCCCCAGCATTTT. Its protein product is CASSEGGINQPQHF.